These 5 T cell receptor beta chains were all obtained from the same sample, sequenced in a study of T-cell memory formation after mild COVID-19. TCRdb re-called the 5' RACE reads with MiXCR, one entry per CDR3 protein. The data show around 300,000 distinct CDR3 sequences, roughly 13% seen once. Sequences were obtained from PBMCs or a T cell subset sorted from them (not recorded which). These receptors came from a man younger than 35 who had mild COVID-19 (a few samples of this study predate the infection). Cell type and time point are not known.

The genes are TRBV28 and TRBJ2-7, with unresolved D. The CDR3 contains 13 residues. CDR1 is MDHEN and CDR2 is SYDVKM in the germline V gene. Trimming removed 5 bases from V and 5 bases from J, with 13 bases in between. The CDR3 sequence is CASSETARNEQYV. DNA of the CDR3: TGTGCCAGCAGTGAGACGGCGAGAAACGAGCAGTACGTC.

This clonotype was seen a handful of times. The CDR3, as DNA: TGTGCCAGCAGGACGTGGGTCGGGGGGGCCGTCGGTGAGACCCAGTACTTC. It is translated as CASRTWVGGAVGETQYF. The chain recombines TRBV7-2 with TRBJ2-5; 8 nucleotides line up with TRBD2. The CDR3 totals 17 residues. V lost 6 bases to trimming and J lost 5 bases; unmatched junction nucleotides: 17. Germline V gene lookup returns CDR1 SGHTA and CDR2 FQGNSA.

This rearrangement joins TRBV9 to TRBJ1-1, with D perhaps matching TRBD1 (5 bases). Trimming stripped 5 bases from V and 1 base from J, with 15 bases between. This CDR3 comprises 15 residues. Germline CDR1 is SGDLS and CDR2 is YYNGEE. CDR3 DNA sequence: TGTGCCAGCAGGTCTTTGGGAACAGGGAACACTGAAGCTTTCTTT. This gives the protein CASRSLGTGNTEAFF.

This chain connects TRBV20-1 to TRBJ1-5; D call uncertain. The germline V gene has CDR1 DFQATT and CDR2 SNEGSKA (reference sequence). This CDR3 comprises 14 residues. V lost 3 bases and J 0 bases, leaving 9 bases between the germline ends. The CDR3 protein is CSASLPLSNQPQHF. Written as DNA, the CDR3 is TGCAGTGCTAGTCTCCCACTTAGCAATCAGCCCCAGCATTTT.

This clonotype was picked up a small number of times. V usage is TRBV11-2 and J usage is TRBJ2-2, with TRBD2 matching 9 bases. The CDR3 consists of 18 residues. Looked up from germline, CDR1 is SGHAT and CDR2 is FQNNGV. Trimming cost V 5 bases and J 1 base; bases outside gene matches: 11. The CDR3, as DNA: TGTGCCAGCAGCGGAGGCCTCCAGCGGGGGGTGAACACCGGGGAGCTGTTTTTT. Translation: CASSGGLQRGVNTGELFF.